This TCR beta chain came from a study of cytomegalovirus exposure and HLA in healthy donors. PCR involved 60 Vbeta and 13 Jbeta primers. Clones were read by immunoSEQ multiplex PCR, and TCRdb kept only the in-frame ones, dropping some. The repertoire includes tens of thousands of clones, around 70% of them detected once, and approximately 15% sits in the top ten. Regarding this clone: What it binds is unknown.

In germline, CDR1 is SGHNT, CDR2 YENEEA. The V end was cut by 1 base, the J end by 4 bases, with 11 bases between. The CDR3 loop spans 15 amino acids. Study outcomes and limitations: TCR beta chains associated with HLA were, in a later analysis, more clonally expanded than equally common others. Reportedly, TCR beta sequences accurately predicted HLA-A and HLA-B alleles in most subjects.

This clonotype originated in a woman between 50 and 59 years old in good health and CMV-seropositive. The V call is TRBV11-3, the J call TRBJ2-1; a weak D match, TRBD2 (6 bases). Sequenced input: PBMCs. The CDR3 here is CASSLGASVYNEQFF. The CDR3 DNA follows: TGTGCCAGCAGCTTAGGCGCTAGCGTTTACAATGAGCAGTTCTTC.